The sequence of this T cell receptor beta chain was determined in a study of shared clonotypes between healthy human individuals. Study observations and caveats: How much donors shared clonotypes was expected to be affected by sequencing depth.

The donors were all Caucasian adults (living in Nashville, Tennessee). Execution of the assay was at deep level. Per the authors' pipeline: ImmunoSEQ output lacked quality scores and full-length reads, limiting matched filtering. Sequencing used immunoSEQ multiplex PCR; TCRdb keeps in-frame clones, though not all of them. That table gives V, J and clone size, and the DNA gave D and trimming. The data contain some 500,000 clones, roughly three quarters of them singletons. As regards this clone: No antigen is known for it.

V gave up 5 bases and J gave up 7 bases; unmatched junction bases: 8. The CDR3 extends over 13 amino acids. Germline V CDR1 and CDR2: MNHNS, SASEGT. The J gene is TRBJ2-7, the V gene TRBV6-1; 7 positions agree with TRBD1. This sequence originates from a woman aged 40 to 50 in good health. Some clones in this sample may be carry-over from other donors' samples. Source material: PBMCs. The CDR3 DNA reads TGTGCCAGCAGTCGAAACCGGGACAGAGAGCAGTACTTC. Protein product: CASSRNRDREQYF.